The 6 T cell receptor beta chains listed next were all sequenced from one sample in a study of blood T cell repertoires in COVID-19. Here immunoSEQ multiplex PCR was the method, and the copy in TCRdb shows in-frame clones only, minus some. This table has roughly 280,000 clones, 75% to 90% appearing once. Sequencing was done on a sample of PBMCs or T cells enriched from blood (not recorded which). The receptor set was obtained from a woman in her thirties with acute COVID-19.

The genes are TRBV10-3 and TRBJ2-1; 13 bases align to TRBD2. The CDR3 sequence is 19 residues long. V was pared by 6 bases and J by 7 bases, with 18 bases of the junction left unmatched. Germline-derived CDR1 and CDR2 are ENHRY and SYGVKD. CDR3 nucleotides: TGTGCCATCAGGACAGGGACAGTACTAGCGGGAGGGCCAAGTAATGAGCAGTTCTTC. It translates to CAIRTGTVLAGGPSNEQFF.

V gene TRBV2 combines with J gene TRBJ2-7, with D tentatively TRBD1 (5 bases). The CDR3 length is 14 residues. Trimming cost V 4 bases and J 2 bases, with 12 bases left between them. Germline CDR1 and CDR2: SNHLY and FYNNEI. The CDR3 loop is CASSGGLTAYEQYF. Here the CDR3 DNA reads TGTGCCAGCAGTGGGGGCCTCACGGCCTACGAGCAGTACTTC.

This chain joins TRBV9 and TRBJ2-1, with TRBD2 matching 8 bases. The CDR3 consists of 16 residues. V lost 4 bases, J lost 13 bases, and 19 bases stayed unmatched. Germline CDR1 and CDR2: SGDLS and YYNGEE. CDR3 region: CASSTVGSSGVPGQFF. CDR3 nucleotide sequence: TGTGCCAGCAGCACTGTCGGGAGTAGCGGGGTACCCGGTCAGTTCTTC.

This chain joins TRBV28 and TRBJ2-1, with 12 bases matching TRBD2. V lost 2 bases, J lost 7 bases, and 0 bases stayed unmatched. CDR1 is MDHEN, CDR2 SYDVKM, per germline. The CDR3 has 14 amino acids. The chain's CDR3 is CASSLLAGGNEQFF. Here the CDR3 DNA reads TGTGCCAGCAGTTTACTAGCGGGAGGGAATGAGCAGTTCTTC. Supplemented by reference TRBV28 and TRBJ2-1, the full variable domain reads DVKVTQSSRYLVKRTGEKVFLECVQDMDHENMFWYRQDPGLGLRLIYFSYDVKMKEKGDIPEGYSVSREKKERFSLILESASTNQTSMYLCASSLLAGGNEQFFGPGTRLTVL.

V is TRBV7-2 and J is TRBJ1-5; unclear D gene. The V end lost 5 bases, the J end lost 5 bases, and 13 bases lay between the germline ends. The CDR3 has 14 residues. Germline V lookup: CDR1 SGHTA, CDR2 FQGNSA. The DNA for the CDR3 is TGTGCCAGCAGCCCGAGGGCCTCGCATCAGCCCCAGCATTTT. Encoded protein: CASSPRASHQPQHF.

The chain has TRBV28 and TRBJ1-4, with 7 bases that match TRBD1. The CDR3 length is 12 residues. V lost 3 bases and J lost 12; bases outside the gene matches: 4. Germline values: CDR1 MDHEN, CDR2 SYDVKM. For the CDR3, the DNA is TGTGCCAGCAGTTTCCGGGACAGTGAACTGTTTTTT. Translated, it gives CASSFRDSELFF.